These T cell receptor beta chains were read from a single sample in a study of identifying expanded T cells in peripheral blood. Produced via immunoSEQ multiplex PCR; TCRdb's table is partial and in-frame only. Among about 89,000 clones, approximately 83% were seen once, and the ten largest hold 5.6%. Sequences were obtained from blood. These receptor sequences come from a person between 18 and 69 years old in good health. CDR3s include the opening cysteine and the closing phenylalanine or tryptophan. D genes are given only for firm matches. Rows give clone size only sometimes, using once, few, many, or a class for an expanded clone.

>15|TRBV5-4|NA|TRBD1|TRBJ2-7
CASSAQNRGPDEQYF
TGTGCCAGCAGCGCCCAAAACAGGGGTCCCGACGAGCAGTACTTC
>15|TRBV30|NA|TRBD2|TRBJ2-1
CAWRGLPSSYNEQFF
TGTGCCTGGAGGGGACTACCAAGCTCCTACAATGAGCAGTTCTTC
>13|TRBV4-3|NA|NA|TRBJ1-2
CASSQVRSGGYTF
TGCGCCAGCAGCCAAGTCCGATCGGGTGGCTACACCTTC
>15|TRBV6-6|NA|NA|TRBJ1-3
CASSTGHTSGNTIYF
TGTGCCAGCAGTACCGGACATACCTCTGGAAACACCATATATTTT
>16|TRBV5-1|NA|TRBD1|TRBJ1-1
CASSKQGARVNTEAFF
TGCGCCAGCAGCAAACAGGGGGCTAGGGTAAACACTGAAGCTTTCTTT
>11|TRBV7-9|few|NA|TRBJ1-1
CASGLGSEAFF
TGTGCCAGCGGCTTGGGGTCCGAAGCTTTCTTT
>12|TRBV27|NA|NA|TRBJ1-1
CASTRVDTEAFF
TGTGCCAGCACAAGGGTGGACACTGAAGCTTTCTTT
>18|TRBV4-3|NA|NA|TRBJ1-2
CASSRERGGTVVLYGYTF
TGCGCCAGCAGCCGGGAGAGGGGGGGGACTGTTGTCTTATATGGCTACACCTTC
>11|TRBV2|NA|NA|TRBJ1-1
CASSLETEAFF
TGTGCCAGCAGTCTAGAGACTGAAGCTTTCTTT
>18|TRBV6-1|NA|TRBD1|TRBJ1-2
CASSEPRDRGPQGYGYTF
TGTGCCAGCAGTGAACCCCGGGACAGGGGGCCGCAGGGTTATGGCTACACCTTC
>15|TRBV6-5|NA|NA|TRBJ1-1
CASSYSRRANTEAFF
TGTGCCAGCAGTTACTCGAGGCGGGCGAACACTGAAGCTTTCTTT
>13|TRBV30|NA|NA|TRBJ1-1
CAWAGQSYTEAFF
TGTGCCTGGGCCGGACAGTCCTACACTGAAGCTTTCTTT
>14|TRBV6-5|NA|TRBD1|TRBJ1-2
CASSRQGPFYGYTF
TGTGCCAGCAGTCGACAGGGCCCATTCTATGGCTACACCTTC
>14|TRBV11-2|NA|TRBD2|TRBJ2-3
CASSLRGGSDTQYF
TGTGCCAGCAGCTTACGGGGGGGATCAGATACGCAGTATTTT
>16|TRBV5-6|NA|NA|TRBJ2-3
CASSLRAYLGTDTQYF
TGTGCCAGCAGCTTGCGAGCCTACCTCGGCACAGATACGCAGTATTTT
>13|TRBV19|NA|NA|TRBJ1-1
CASSIKGDTEAFF
TGTGCCAGTAGTATAAAGGGCGACACTGAAGCTTTCTTT